A single sample gave rise to the 25 T cell receptor beta chains below, sequenced in a study of T cells in Graves' hyperthyroidism and ophthalmopathy. Amplification yielded TCR beta CDR3 regions, with RNA transcripts as the source. An initial round of RT-PCR targeting the TCR CDR3 relied on the HTBI primer set. Using its own MiXCR run on the multiplex PCR reads, TCRdb lists one record per CDR3 protein. The table records fewer than 700,000 distinct CDR3 sequences, 16% of them present only once. Sequencing was performed on blood. These receptors all stem from a woman aged 30 to 39 with Graves' hyperthyroidism.

At least ten counts were recorded for this clonotype. The gene calls are TRBV7-9 and TRBJ2-7, with D maybe TRBD2 (6 bases). Looked up from germline, CDR1 is SEHNR and CDR2 is FQNEAQ (reference sequence). The germline V and J ends were trimmed by 6 bases and 5 bases, with 20 bases remaining between them. The CDR3 is 15 residues long. As DNA, the CDR3 is TGTGCCAGCAGGCCTACTAGCTCAGGAAGTAACGAGCAGTACTTC. It is translated as CASRPTSSGSNEQYF.

The rearrangement links TRBV11-2 to TRBJ2-1; D not certain. V was trimmed by 1 base and J by 4 bases, leaving 14 bases between them. The CDR3 is made up of 16 amino acids. The germline V gene encodes CDR1 SGHAT and CDR2 FQNNGV. CDR3 DNA: TGTGCCAGCAGCTTAGGCCTGATAGCCACGTACAATGAGCAGTTCTTC. Its protein product is CASSLGLIATYNEQFF.

In this sample, this clonotype turned up a few times. The chain combines TRBV20-1 with TRBJ2-5; 8 bases fit TRBD2. This CDR3 spans 12 amino acids. CDR1 and CDR2 from the germline V gene are DFQATT and SNEGSKA (reference sequence). V shed 5 bases and J 5 bases; nucleotides not matched to a gene: 4. The CDR3: CSARGGAETQYF. The CDR3 nucleotides are TGCAGTGCTCGGGGGGGAGCGGAGACCCAGTACTTC.

This clonotype has just one count. The V and J genes are TRBV29-1 and TRBJ1-3, with D hard to call. Germline values: CDR1 SQVTM, CDR2 ANQGSEA. With 2 bases removed from V and 3 bases from J, the gap between germline ends came to 14 bases. This CDR3 comprises 15 residues. The CDR3 region is CSVELSEGLGNTIYF. CDR3 bases: TGCAGCGTTGAATTGTCAGAAGGGCTTGGAAACACCATATATTTT.

The rearrangement uses TRBV5-6 and TRBJ1-1, with 7 bases matching TRBD1. Trimming at V came to 4 bases and at J to 10 bases, leaving 13 bases not matched to a gene. The CDR3 extends over 14 amino acids. In germline, CDR1 is SGHDT, CDR2 YYEEEE. CDR3 DNA sequence: TGTGCCAGCAGCACTTGGGGACAGTCCTCTGGAGCTTTCTTT. Translated: CASSTWGQSSGAFF.

This clonotype was detected a few times. The V and J genes are TRBV10-3 and TRBJ2-3; 9 bases agree with TRBD1. The CDR3 sequence is 14 residues long. In germline, CDR1 is ENHRY, CDR2 SYGVKD. With V trimmed by 8 bases and J by 6 bases, 9 bases remained unmatched. In DNA, the CDR3 is TGTGCCATCGGTTCACGGGACAGGGAGGATACGCAGTATTTT. Translated, it gives CAIGSRDREDTQYF.

This clonotype was found many times. The chain carries TRBV28 and TRBJ2-7; D remains ambiguous. There are 14 residues in the CDR3. Trimming left V 2 bases short and J 0 bases short, with 8 bases between. Germline CDR1 and CDR2: MDHEN and SYDVKM. The CDR3 DNA reads TGTGCCAGCAGTTTACGATTGACCTCCTACGAGCAGTACTTC. Residues: CASSLRLTSYEQYF.

On this clonotype itself: Given a much more abundant clone one base away, this may be a read error. The rearrangement uses TRBV12-3 or TRBV12-4 and TRBJ2-1; D possibly corresponds to TRBD2 (5 bases). CDR3 length equals 17 residues. The CDR3 coding sequence is TGTGCCAGCAGTTTAGTAGCCCCCGGGATGTCCTACAGTGAGCAGTTCTTC. Encoded protein: CASSLVAPGMSYSEQFF.

This clonotype has at least ten counts. One end of the junction is discordant with germline, which a read error may explain. The rearrangement uses TRBV11-2 and TRBJ2-5; 9 bases fit TRBD2. CDR3 size: 13 residues. Germline V gene sequence: CDR1 SGHAT, CDR2 FQNNGV. The CDR3 nucleotides read TGTGCCAGCAGGGGACTAGCCCAAGGGACCCAGTACTTC. Translated: CASRGLAQGTQYF. Together with reference TRBV11-2 and TRBJ2-5, the CDR3 gives the full variable domain: EAGVAQSPRYKIIEKRQSVAFWCNPISGHATLYWYQQILGQGPKLLIQFQNNGVVDDSQLPKDRFSAERLKGVDSTLKIQPAKLEDSAVYLCASRGLAQGTQYFGPGTRLLVL.

The rearrangement links TRBV12-3 or TRBV12-4 to TRBJ2-7; 10 bases are shared with TRBD2. Trimming at V came to 1 base and at J to 5 bases, leaving 2 bases not matched to a gene. CDR3 length: 14 residues. The chain's CDR3 is CASSLGGLANEQYF. CDR3 nucleotide sequence: TGTGCCAGCAGTTTAGGGGGACTAGCGAACGAGCAGTACTTC.

This clonotype was recorded at least ten times. The chain combines TRBV10-3 with TRBJ2-1; 7 nucleotides align to TRBD1. The CDR3 loop spans 15 amino acids. J gave up 7 bases and V 3 bases, and 9 bases lay outside the gene matches. Germline values: CDR1 ENHRY, CDR2 SYGVKD. The DNA for the CDR3 is TGTGCCATCAGTGATTCAGACAGGGTAGGGAATGAGCAGTTCTTC. The encoded protein is CAISDSDRVGNEQFF.

The genes are TRBV5-5 and TRBJ2-1; D not resolved. The germline V and J ends were trimmed by 3 bases and 0 bases, with 22 bases remaining between them. CDR3 length: 19 residues. The germline V gene has CDR1 SGHKS and CDR2 YYEKEE (reference sequence). The CDR3 reads CASSSRNFSFPGSYNEQFF. The CDR3 DNA reads TGTGCCAGCAGCTCGAGAAACTTTAGCTTCCCGGGCTCCTACAATGAGCAGTTCTTC.

This clonotype appeared a few times. CDR3 loop: CASREQGDTQYF. The CDR3 DNA reads as TGCGCCAGCAGGGAACAGGGAGATACGCAGTATTTT. V usage is TRBV5-1 and J usage is TRBJ2-3, with a possible D match to TRBD1 (6 bases). This CDR3 has 12 residues. Germline lookup yields CDR1 SGHRS and CDR2 YFSETQ. The ends were cut back, 5 bases at V and 5 bases at J, with 9 bases in the middle.

At least ten counts were recorded for this clonotype. The chain links TRBV30 to TRBJ2-7; D may match TRBD1 or TRBD2 (6 bases each). Looked up from germline, CDR1 is GTSNPN and CDR2 is SVGIG (reference sequence). CDR3 length equals 11 residues. Trimming cost V 5 bases and J 6 bases, with 11 bases left between them. In nucleotides, the CDR3 is TGTGCCTGGGGAGGGGGACGCGAGCAGTACTTC. Its translation: CAWGGGREQYF.

Notes on this clonotype: A read error may explain this, as a much larger clone is one base away. This rearrangement joins TRBV7-3 to TRBJ2-5; 7 nucleotides match TRBD2. This CDR3 contains 15 residues. In germline, CDR1 is SGHTA, CDR2 FQGTGA. This CDR3 reads CAGSPGGGLQETQYF. CDR3 nucleotides: TGTGCCGGCAGCCCCGGCGGGGGTCTTCAAGAGACCCAGTACTTC.

J is TRBJ1-1 and V is TRBV29-1; possibly TRBD1 for D (6 bases). Between the trimmed V and J ends, which lost 3 bases and 3 bases, there was a span of 11 bases. The CDR3 is 13 amino acids. Germline CDR1 is SQVTM and CDR2 is ANQGSEA. As DNA, the CDR3 is TGCAGCGTTGATCCGGGGGCGCACACTGAAGCTTTCTTT. This sequence encodes CSVDPGAHTEAFF.

V gene TRBV12-3 or TRBV12-4 combines with J gene TRBJ1-2; D might be TRBD1 (5 bases). The CDR3 loop spans 14 amino acids. Trimming pared 2 bases from V and 6 bases from J, leaving 13 bases between. The CDR3 bases are TGTGCCAGCAGTTTACCGGGACTCCCCCATGGCTACACCTTC. Translating gives CASSLPGLPHGYTF.

This clonotype occurred many times. The rearrangement uses TRBV7-6 and TRBJ2-3, with 7 bases matching TRBD2. The V and J ends lost 3 bases and 1 base, in that order; junction bases with no gene match: 10. The CDR3 extends over 17 amino acids. CDR1 SGHVS and CDR2 FNYEAQ come from the germline V gene. The CDR3 coding sequence is TGTGCCAGCAGCTTCGGTGGAGGGAGGGCCGGCACAGATACGCAGTATTTT. Translated, it gives CASSFGGGRAGTDTQYF.

The rearrangement links TRBV27 to TRBJ1-6, with a weak D call TRBD1 (6 bases). The CDR3 is 14 amino acids. Deletions cut 6 bases from V and 7 bases from J, with 13 bases between. CDR1 and CDR2 (germline): MNHEY, SMNVEV (reference sequence). The CDR3 DNA follows: TGTGCCAGCAGCCCGGGACAACGAAATTCACCCCTCCACTTT. Its translation is CASSPGQRNSPLHF.

Concerning this clonotype itself: A single base separates this from a much larger clone, so it may be a read error. The genes are TRBV2 and TRBJ1-2, with 8 bases lining up with TRBD1. V lost 5 bases, J lost 2 bases, and 7 bases stayed unmatched. Germline V gene data show CDR1 as SNHLY and CDR2 as FYNNEI. The CDR3 has 15 amino acids. CDR3: CASSPQGVVNYGYTF. CDR3 in DNA: TGTGCCAGCAGTCCACAGGGGGTCGTGAACTATGGCTACACCTTC.

This clonotype was observed many times. This chain joins TRBV18 and TRBJ1-2; TRBD1 matches 7 bases. Germline CDR1 and CDR2: KGHSH and LQKENI. The CDR3 runs 13 residues. J lost 8 bases, V lost 3 bases, and 6 bases had no gene match. CDR3 bases: TGTGCCAGCTCACCTCCGACAGGGAAGGGCTACACCTTC. It codes for CASSPPTGKGYTF.

This clonotype was seen many times. The CDR3 sequence: CSVVIGGENIQYF. As DNA, the CDR3 is TGCAGCGTTGTTATTGGGGGGGAAAACATTCAGTACTTC. The chain has TRBV29-1 and TRBJ2-4, with 7 nucleotides matching TRBD2. J lost 5 bases, V lost 4 bases, and 5 bases had no gene match. CDR3 size: 13 residues. Germline V gene lookup returns CDR1 SQVTM and CDR2 ANQGSEA.

This rearrangement joins TRBV29-1 to TRBJ1-2; D is uncertain. Germline CDR1 reads SQVTM; CDR2 reads ANQGSEA. This CDR3 contains 11 residues. V was shortened by 3 bases and J by 4 bases, with 6 bases between the two germline ends. The CDR3 reads CSVERGYGYTF. CDR3 DNA: TGCAGCGTTGAGAGAGGCTATGGCTACACCTTC.

A single count supports this clonotype. V gene TRBV7-2 combines with J gene TRBJ1-6; perhaps TRBD1 as D (5 bases). Per germline, CDR1 SGHTA and CDR2 FQGNSA. This CDR3 spans 14 amino acids. V was shortened by 4 bases and J by 7 bases, with 11 bases between the two germline ends. DNA of the CDR3: TGTGCCAGCAGCTCCCCGGGACGAAATTCACCCCTCCACTTT. Its protein is CASSSPGRNSPLHF. Complete variable domain (other parts from reference TRBV7-2 and TRBJ1-6): GAGVSQSPSNKVTEKGKDVELRCDPISGHTALYWYRQSLGQGLEFLIYFQGNSAPDKSGLPSDRFSAERTGGSVSTLTIQRTQQEDSAVYLCASSSPGRNSPLHFGNGTRLTVT.

This clonotype was observed a handful of times. The CDR3 region is CASSESRLVQNIQYF. In DNA, the CDR3 is TGTGCCAGCAGTGAAAGCAGACTAGTCCAAAACATTCAGTACTTC. The chain uses TRBV6-1 and TRBJ2-4; weak D call: TRBD2 (6 bases). V lost 2 bases to trimming and J lost 5 bases, with 13 bases between them. The CDR3 contains 15 residues. CDR1 is MNHNS, CDR2 SASEGT, per germline.